What follows describes a single T cell receptor (beta chain). The sample originates from a study of shared clonotypes between healthy human individuals. Replicate PCRs run on sorted subsets employed around 200 ng DNA, around 27,000 T cell genomes. Sequencing used immunoSEQ multiplex PCR; TCRdb keeps in-frame clones, though not all of them. The sample records about 2.2 million clones, 93% being singletons. The CDR3 contains 14 residues. Per germline, CDR1 SGHVS and CDR2 FNYEAQ. The V and J ends lost 5 bases and 8 bases, in that order; junction bases with no gene match: 11. CD45RO-negative cells were positively selected for CCR7, leaving out terminally differentiated effector memory CD45RA+ cells.

The sequence was obtained from a man aged 18 to 30 in good health. Some clones in this sample may be carry-over from other donors' samples. Sequencing used naive CD8+ T cells from PBMCs. The gene calls are TRBV7-6 and TRBJ1-2; TRBD1 agrees at 7 bases. The CDR3 spells CASSNPQTGSGYTF. The CDR3 nucleotides are TGTGCCAGCAGCAACCCACAGACAGGGAGCGGCTACACCTTC.